Following are 30 T cell receptor beta chains from one sample sequenced in a study of cytomegalovirus exposure and HLA in healthy donors. 60 Vbeta and 13 Jbeta primers were used in PCR. Assay used: immunoSEQ multiplex PCR; TCRdb lists only in-frame clones, some missing. The sample consists of over 250,000 clones, about 75% of them appearing once. The sample comprised PBMCs. Receptors originate from a female donor in good health and CMV-seronegative.

The V call is TRBV6-5, the J call TRBJ2-1; tentative D call: TRBD2 (6 bases). V lost 4 bases and J lost 2, with 12 bases in between. The germline gives CDR1 MNHEY, CDR2 SVGAGI. The CDR3 length is 15 residues. CDR3 loop: CASSFAGLTYNEQFF. The CDR3 nucleotides are TGTGCCAGCAGTTTCGCGGGATTAACCTACAATGAGCAGTTCTTC.

The rearrangement joins TRBV10-3 to TRBJ2-1, with D tentatively TRBD2 (5 bases). V lost 5 bases to trimming and J lost 0 bases, with 11 bases between them. CDR1 is ENHRY and CDR2 is SYGVKD in the germline V gene. The CDR3 runs 15 residues. CDR3 loop: CAISYGGFSYNEQFF. Here the CDR3 DNA reads TGTGCCATCAGTTACGGAGGATTCTCCTACAATGAGCAGTTCTTC.

This clone was seen more than once but under ten times. J is TRBJ2-3 and V is TRBV6-6, with TRBD2 as a possible D gene (5 bases). V was trimmed by 0 bases and J by 4 bases, leaving 8 bases between them. From germline, CDR1 is MNHNY and CDR2 SVGAGI (reference sequence). The CDR3 sequence is 14 residues long. The CDR3 sequence is CASSYSEVADTQYF. The CDR3 DNA sequence: TGTGCCAGCAGTTACTCGGAGGTGGCAGATACGCAGTATTTT.

This clone was found a few times. The chain is built from TRBV5-1 and TRBJ2-7; TRBD2 aligns across 10 bases. Trimming cost V 0 bases and J 6 bases; bases outside gene matches: 9. The germline V gene has CDR1 SGHRS and CDR2 YFSETQ. The CDR3 is 16 amino acids. CDR3 protein: CASSLALAGVPGEQYF. The CDR3 DNA reads as TGCGCCAGCAGCTTGGCCCTAGCGGGAGTCCCTGGCGAGCAGTACTTC. The whole variable domain, filled in from reference TRBV5-1 and TRBJ2-7, reads KAGVTQTPRYLIKTRGQQVTLSCSPISGHRSVSWYQQTPGQGLQFLFEYFSETQRNKGNFPGRFSGRQFSNSRSEMNVSTLELGDSALYLCASSLALAGVPGEQYFGPGTRLTVT.

This chain links TRBV25-1 with TRBJ2-7; 12 positions match TRBD1. The V gene end was trimmed by 5 bases and the J gene end by 3 bases; junction bases not matched to a gene: 14. This CDR3 has 18 amino acids. Germline-derived CDR1 and CDR2 are MGHDK and SYGVNS. CDR3 sequence reads: CASSPRGTGGRSYYEQYF. As DNA, the CDR3 is TGTGCCAGCAGTCCTAGGGGGACAGGGGGCAGGAGTTACTACGAGCAGTACTTC.

The chain recombines TRBV23-1 with TRBJ2-7; 15 bases map to TRBD2. TRBV23-1 falls under the ORF class, with uncertain function. V was clipped by 4 bases and J by 2 bases; unmatched bases: 18. The CDR3 loop spans 21 amino acids. The CDR3 reads CASSRNRGLGLAGGPPYEQYF. The CDR3 DNA reads as TGCGCCAGCAGTCGTAACAGGGGCCTCGGACTAGCGGGAGGGCCCCCCTACGAGCAGTACTTC.

The V call is TRBV7-9, the J call TRBJ2-7; 8 positions match TRBD2. CDR3 length: 14 residues. Germline CDR1 and CDR2: SEHNR and FQNEAQ (reference sequence). The V and J ends lost 1 base and 4 bases, in that order; junction bases with no gene match: 3. The CDR3 loop is CASSLGERGYEQYF. For the CDR3, the DNA is TGTGCCAGCAGCTTAGGGGAGCGGGGGTACGAGCAGTACTTC.

The chain's CDR3 is CASSSGTGGRLNIQYF. CDR3 nucleotides: TGTGCCAGCAGCTCAGGGACAGGGGGGAGGTTAAACATTCAGTACTTC. The J gene is TRBJ2-4, the V gene TRBV7-2; TRBD1 agrees at 11 bases. The CDR3 is made up of 16 amino acids. Germline values: CDR1 SGHTA, CDR2 FQGNSA. The V gene end was trimmed by 4 bases and the J gene end by 6 bases; junction bases not matched to a gene: 8.

The chain uses TRBV13 and TRBJ2-5; 9 bases align to TRBD2. With V trimmed by 5 bases and J by 1 base, 8 bases remained unmatched. The germline V gene encodes CDR1 PRHDT and CDR2 FYEKMQ (reference sequence). This CDR3 has 16 amino acids. The DNA for the CDR3 is TGTGCCAGCAGCACAAGACTAGCGGAACCCCAAGAGACCCAGTACTTC. This encodes CASSTRLAEPQETQYF.

The rearrangement joins TRBV18 to TRBJ2-1; 9 bases match TRBD2. Germline V CDR1 and CDR2: KGHSH, LQKENI. The CDR3 has 16 amino acids. J lost 7 bases, V lost 3 bases, and 10 bases had no gene match. The CDR3 DNA is TGTGCCAGCTCACCGGGGCTAGCGGGAACGGGGAATGAGCAGTTCTTC. It encodes CASSPGLAGTGNEQFF.

The chain uses TRBV5-6 and TRBJ2-6; a weak D match, TRBD1 (6 bases). Germline V gene data show CDR1 as SGHDT and CDR2 as YYEEEE. V dropped 1 base and J dropped 2 bases, with 13 bases sitting between them. This CDR3 comprises 17 residues. CDR3 protein: CASSLMSGVPGANVLTF. The CDR3 DNA sequence: TGTGCCAGCAGCTTGATGTCAGGGGTCCCTGGGGCCAACGTCCTGACTTTC.

The chain couples TRBV2 to TRBJ1-4, with 7 bases lining up with TRBD1. The trim removed 6 bases at V and 8 bases at J, leaving 6 bases unmatched. Germline lookup yields CDR1 SNHLY and CDR2 FYNNEI. The CDR3 runs to 13 residues. CDR3 coding DNA: TGTGCCAGCAGGGGACAGCGGAGCGAAAAACTGTTTTTT. Translation gives CASRGQRSEKLFF.

This clone was seen just once. This chain connects TRBV7-2 to TRBJ1-5; D uncertain. This CDR3 comprises 14 residues. Trimming took 4 bases from V and 4 from J, leaving 11 bases between them. Germline assignment: CDR1 SGHTA and CDR2 FQGNSA. CDR3 nucleotides: TGTGCCAGCAGCTCCCACACCCAGAATCAGCCCCAGCATTTT. This encodes CASSSHTQNQPQHF.

V gene TRBV4-1 combines with J gene TRBJ2-1; 8 bases align to TRBD2. The CDR3 totals 18 residues. CDR1 and CDR2 (germline): MGHRA, YSYEKL. Trimming took 4 bases from V and 3 from J; bases not matched to a gene: 14. DNA of the CDR3: TGCGCCAGCAGCCCCACAGGTGTTCGCGGGAGGAACTACAATGAGCAGTTCTTC. This translates into CASSPTGVRGRNYNEQFF.

This chain joins TRBV28 and TRBJ1-2, with 9 bases that match TRBD1. The CDR3 runs to 12 residues. J gave up 9 bases and V 5 bases, and 4 bases lay outside the gene matches. Looked up from germline, CDR1 is MDHEN and CDR2 is SYDVKM. The DNA of the CDR3 is TGTGCCAGCAGTCCGGGACAGGGACGCTACACCTTC. It encodes CASSPGQGRYTF.

As to this clone: The junction does not match germline at one end; this may be a read error. The genes are TRBV7-9 and TRBJ1-1, with a weak D call TRBD1 (5 bases). In germline, CDR1 is SEHNR, CDR2 FQNEAQ (reference sequence). The CDR3 spans 15 residues. The CDR3: CSSSLVGALNTEAFF. CDR3 nucleotide sequence: TGTTCCAGCAGTTTAGTTGGGGCCCTGAACACTGAAGCTTTCTTT.

The chain is built from TRBV11-3 and TRBJ2-3; 8 nucleotides align to TRBD2. The V gene end was trimmed by 5 bases and the J gene end by 1 base; junction bases not matched to a gene: 8. The CDR3 totals 16 residues. Germline V CDR1 and CDR2: SGHNT, YENEEA. CDR3 loop: CASSLGLVSGTDTQYF. The CDR3 DNA follows: TGTGCCAGCAGCCTGGGACTAGTCTCTGGCACAGATACGCAGTATTTT.

This chain joins TRBV7-3 and TRBJ2-1; the match to TRBD2 covers 8 bases. The germline V gene has CDR1 SGHTA and CDR2 FQGTGA. Germline trimming cut 4 bases from V and 6 bases from J; bases unmatched to any gene: 11. The CDR3 is made up of 16 amino acids. The CDR3 loop is CASSYTLAGRGNEQFF. The DNA for the CDR3 is TGTGCCAGCAGCTACACCCTAGCCGGGAGGGGCAATGAGCAGTTCTTC.

The chain links TRBV7-8 to TRBJ2-3, with D tentatively TRBD1 (6 bases). The CDR3 loop spans 14 amino acids. CDR1 is SGHVS and CDR2 is FQNEAQ in the germline V gene. Trimming shortened V by 3 bases and J by 6 bases, and 13 bases separated the two germline ends. The CDR3 DNA follows: TGTGCCAGCAGCTTGGGACATCCTGCTGATACGCAGTATTTT. Translated: CASSLGHPADTQYF.

This sequence joins TRBV5-4 and TRBJ2-1; TRBD2 is a possible D gene (5 bases). CDR1 is SGHNT, CDR2 YYREEE, per germline (reference sequence). CDR3 size: 15 residues. V dropped 0 bases and J dropped 5 bases, with 12 bases sitting between them. CDR3 sequence: CASSLGPSSDNEQFF. CDR3 coding DNA: TGTGCCAGCAGCTTGGGGCCTAGCAGCGACAATGAGCAGTTCTTC. Looking up the rest from reference TRBV5-4 and TRBJ2-1 gives the full variable domain: ETGVTQSPTHLIKTRGQQVTLRCSSQSGHNTVSWYQQALGQGPQFIFQYYREEENGRGNFPPRFSGLQFPNYSSELNVNALELDDSALYLCASSLGPSSDNEQFFGPGTRLTVL.

This chain connects TRBV29-1 to TRBJ2-5; D might be TRBD2 (6 bases). CDR3 length: 13 residues. Trimming shortened V by 8 bases and J by 1 base, and 14 bases separated the two germline ends. Germline CDR1 reads SQVTM; CDR2 reads ANQGSEA. The CDR3 bases are TGCAGCTTCGCTCGCGGGACCCAAGAGACCCAGTACTTC. It is translated as CSFARGTQETQYF.

J is TRBJ2-3 and V is TRBV4-1; TRBD2 aligns across 13 bases. CDR1 is MGHRA and CDR2 is YSYEKL in the germline V gene. This CDR3 contains 17 residues. With 3 bases clipped from V and 2 bases from J, the junction kept 5 bases outside the gene matches. DNA for the CDR3: TGCGCCAGCAGCCAGGCCGGGACTAGCGGGAACACAGATACGCAGTATTTT. Translated: CASSQAGTSGNTDTQYF.

The chain is built from TRBV7-2 and TRBJ2-7; 7 nucleotides agree with TRBD1. The CDR3 is 15 amino acids. V shed 0 bases, J shed 6 bases, and the junction held 8 bases outside the gene matches. Germline lookup yields CDR1 SGHTA and CDR2 FQGNSA. DNA of the CDR3: TGTGCCAGCAGCTTAGCAGGGGGCAGGACGAGCGAGCAGTACTTC. Protein: CASSLAGGRTSEQYF.

The chain combines TRBV6-4 with TRBJ2-1; 9 nucleotides align to TRBD2. Per germline, CDR1 MRHNA and CDR2 SNTAGT. Losses at the gene ends were 3 bases for V and 3 bases for J; bases not matched to a gene: 3. The CDR3 is 15 residues long. The CDR3 is CASSEGLALYNEQFF. The CDR3 DNA sequence: TGTGCCAGCAGTGAAGGACTAGCGCTCTACAATGAGCAGTTCTTC.

CDR3 nucleotide sequence: TGTGCCAGCAGCTTAGCCCCCGCGGAGGGAAACATTCAGTACTTC. Residues: CASSLAPAEGNIQYF. V gene TRBV13 combines with J gene TRBJ2-4, with D possibly being TRBD2 (6 bases). With 1 base removed from V and 6 bases from J, the gap between germline ends came to 13 bases. CDR1 is PRHDT, CDR2 FYEKMQ, per germline (reference sequence). This CDR3 region has 15 residues. Full variable domain (missing parts from reference TRBV13 and TRBJ2-4): AAGVIQSPRHLIKEKRETATLKCYPIPRHDTVYWYQQGPGQDPQFLISFYEKMQSDKGSIPDRFSAQQFSDYHSELNMSSLELGDSALYFCASSLAPAEGNIQYFGAGTRLSVL.

This clone was detected only a few times. The V call is TRBV20-1, the J call TRBJ1-1; 10 nucleotides line up with TRBD1. The CDR3 has 11 residues. From germline, CDR1 is DFQATT and CDR2 SNEGSKA (reference sequence). The V and J ends lost 7 bases and 11 bases, in that order; junction bases with no gene match: 7. The CDR3: CSGRGTGEAFF. The CDR3 DNA sequence: TGCAGTGGGAGAGGGACAGGGGAGGCTTTCTTT.

This rearrangement joins TRBV4-2 to TRBJ2-7; TRBD2 agrees at 12 bases. CDR1 is LGHNA, CDR2 YNFKEQ, per germline. Unmatched junction bases numbered 8, after V lost 0 bases and J lost 2 bases. This CDR3 is built from 18 residues. The CDR3 DNA reads as TGTGCCAGCAGCCAAGAGACTAGCGGGAGATTGGGTACCTACGAGCAGTACTTC. It translates to CASSQETSGRLGTYEQYF.

The rearrangement links TRBV4-1 to TRBJ2-5; 7 bases fit TRBD2. The CDR3 is 13 residues long. Germline CDR1 MGHRA, CDR2 YSYEKL. V shed 0 bases, J shed 11 bases, and the junction held 6 bases outside the gene matches. The chain's CDR3 is CASSQELGREQYF. The CDR3 region has the DNA TGCGCCAGCAGCCAAGAACTGGGGAGGGAGCAGTACTTC.

The chain employs TRBV7-9 and TRBJ2-1; 7 nucleotides align to TRBD1. CDR3 length: 17 residues. After removal of 5 bases from V and 5 bases from J, the junction contained 15 bases not matched to a gene. CDR1 is SEHNR, CDR2 FQNEAQ, per germline (reference sequence). The CDR3 DNA is TGTGCCAGCAGCCTCCTGACAGGGCCGTATCGGAACAATGAGCAGTTCTTC. It encodes CASSLLTGPYRNNEQFF.

Here the CDR3 reads CATVPGQGIYEQYF. The CDR3 DNA is TGTGCCACCGTACCGGGACAGGGTATTTACGAGCAGTACTTC. J is TRBJ2-7 and V is TRBV10-3; 9 bases are a match to TRBD1. The CDR3 contains 14 residues. Losses at the gene ends were 10 bases for V and 4 bases for J; bases not matched to a gene: 11. In germline, CDR1 is ENHRY, CDR2 SYGVKD.